This passage covers 25 T cell receptor beta chains from one sample sequenced in a study of cytomegalovirus exposure and HLA in healthy donors. With 60 Vbeta and 13 Jbeta primers, the PCR was carried out. The assay was immunoSEQ multiplex PCR, and TCRdb's table has in-frame clones only and misses some. The table has fewer than 250,000 clones, 82% seen once; the top ten hold roughly 6%. Sequenced: PBMCs. The source is a middle-aged man in good health and CMV-seropositive.

The rearrangement joins TRBV27 to TRBJ1-5; 7 bases are a match to TRBD1. Germline V gene lookup returns CDR1 MNHEY and CDR2 SMNVEV (reference sequence). The CDR3 is 12 residues long. V lost 5 bases to trimming and J lost 5 bases; unmatched junction nucleotides: 0. The CDR3 loop reads CASSTGDQPQHF. CDR3 coding DNA: TGTGCCAGCAGTACAGGGGATCAGCCCCAGCATTTT.

This clone has more than one count but fewer than ten. This rearrangement joins TRBV16 to TRBJ1-5, with TRBD1 identical over 7 bases. CDR1 KGHSY and CDR2 FQNENV come from the germline V gene. V gave up 4 bases and J gave up 6 bases; unmatched junction bases: 3. The CDR3 covers 13 residues. The CDR3: CASSPDRAQPQHF. CDR3 bases: TGTGCCAGCAGCCCTGACAGGGCTCAGCCCCAGCATTTT. Complete variable domain (other parts from reference TRBV16 and TRBJ1-5): GEEVAQTPKHLVRGEGQKAKLYCAPIKGHSYVFWYQQVLKNEFKFLISFQNENVFDETGMPKERFSAKCLPNSPCSLEIQATKLEDSAVYFCASSPDRAQPQHFGDGTRLSIL.

The chain carries TRBV19 and TRBJ1-2; 8 bases agree with TRBD1. Germline CDR1 is LNHDA and CDR2 is SQIVND (reference sequence). The CDR3 covers 13 residues. The J segment lost 4 bases and the V segment lost 5 bases, leaving 3 bases of the junction unmatched. The CDR3 sequence is CASSEDRAYGYTF. The DNA of the CDR3 is TGTGCCAGTAGTGAGGACAGGGCCTATGGCTACACCTTC.

The J gene is TRBJ1-1, the V gene TRBV5-1; 9 nucleotides align to TRBD1. The CDR3 covers 15 residues. Germline lookup yields CDR1 SGHRS and CDR2 YFSETQ. J was trimmed by 4 bases and V by 4 bases; bases with no gene match: 8. The CDR3 region has the DNA TGCGCCAGCAGCAGTCAAACAGGGGGCCTCACTGAAGCTTTCTTT. This codes for CASSSQTGGLTEAFF.

The rearrangement uses TRBV9 and TRBJ1-5, with D possibly matching TRBD1 (5 bases). Germline V CDR1 and CDR2: SGDLS, YYNGEE. The V and J ends lost 0 bases and 4 bases respectively, with 11 bases between them. The CDR3 has 15 residues. In nucleotides, the CDR3 is TGTGCCAGCAGCGTAGGGGCAGGGATGAATCAGCCCCAGCATTTT. This gives the protein CASSVGAGMNQPQHF. Full variable domain (rest looked up from reference TRBV9 and TRBJ1-5): DSGVTQTPKHLITATGQRVTLRCSPRSGDLSVYWYQQSLDQGLQFLIQYYNGEERAKGNILERFSAQQFPDLHSELNLSSLELGDSALYFCASSVGAGMNQPQHFGDGTRLSIL.

The chain recombines TRBV5-1 with TRBJ2-3; D gene unclear. CDR1 and CDR2 (germline): SGHRS, YFSETQ. This CDR3 region has 14 residues. Trimming pared 0 bases from V and 3 bases from J, leaving 8 bases between. The CDR3 loop is CASSLETATDTQYF. In DNA, the CDR3 is TGCGCCAGCAGCTTGGAAACTGCAACAGATACGCAGTATTTT.

The chain combines TRBV7-7 with TRBJ2-1, with 13 bases lining up with TRBD2. There are 14 residues in the CDR3. Per the germline V gene, CDR1 is SSHAT and CDR2 is FNYEAQ (reference sequence). The J segment lost 14 bases and the V segment lost 4 bases, leaving 8 bases of the junction unmatched. CDR3 DNA sequence: TGTGCCAGCAGCTACGGGACTAGCGGGACAAATAAGTTCTTC. Protein product: CASSYGTSGTNKFF.

The table lists this clone with a few counts. This chain connects TRBV15 to TRBJ2-3; D possibly corresponds to TRBD2 (6 bases). Germline CDR1 is LNHNV and CDR2 is YYDKDF (reference sequence). The CDR3 is made up of 17 amino acids. V gave up 0 bases and J gave up 2 bases, with 15 bases separating them. The DNA for the CDR3 is TGTGCCACCAGCAGAGATTTTGGGAGGCCCCCCACAGATACGCAGTATTTT. Its translation: CATSRDFGRPPTDTQYF.

This chain connects TRBV7-9 to TRBJ1-2; D may be TRBD1 (5 bases). The length of the CDR3 is 15 residues. V lost 6 bases and J lost 4, with 18 bases in between. The germline gives CDR1 SEHNR, CDR2 FQNEAQ (reference sequence). CDR3 region: CASSFVGAEIYGYTF. The CDR3 DNA follows: TGTGCCAGCAGTTTCGTAGGGGCGGAGATCTATGGCTACACCTTC.

The DNA for the CDR3 is TGTGCCAGCAGTCCCATGCCGGCCGGGATCACTGAAGCTTTCTTT. This gives the protein CASSPMPAGITEAFF. This chain uses TRBV27 with TRBJ1-1, with D unresolved. The V end lost 5 bases, the J end lost 4 bases, and 17 bases lay between the germline ends. CDR1 MNHEY and CDR2 SMNVEV come from the germline V gene (reference sequence). CDR3 size: 15 residues.

As for this clone: Sequence at one end of the junction differs from germline and may be a read error. The rearrangement links TRBV7-9 to TRBJ2-5; 7 bases map to TRBD1. The germline CDR1 and CDR2 sequences are SEHNR and FQNEAQ (reference sequence). This CDR3 region has 15 residues. The CDR3 sequence: CSSSYRQGVQETQYF. The CDR3 nucleotides are TGTTCCAGCAGCTACCGACAGGGTGTCCAAGAGACCCAGTACTTC.

CDR3 sequence (DNA): TGTGCCAGCAGCTTCTTGGAGGGATTCACAGAAATATTCTTT. Its translation is CASSFLEGFTEIFF. This chain connects TRBV5-5 to TRBJ1-1; D is uncertain. Trimming took 2 bases from V and 14 from J, leaving 22 bases between them. In germline, CDR1 is SGHKS, CDR2 YYEKEE (reference sequence). CDR3 size: 14 residues.

V usage is TRBV27 and J usage is TRBJ2-4, with a weak D call TRBD1 (6 bases). Trimming removed 8 bases from V and 6 bases from J, with 20 bases in between. Germline V CDR1 and CDR2: MNHEY, SMNVEV (reference sequence). The CDR3 covers 15 residues. CDR3: CASARNRDPGNIQYF. CDR3 coding DNA: TGTGCCAGCGCCAGAAACAGGGACCCGGGAAACATTCAGTACTTC.

The chain has TRBV7-3 and TRBJ2-2; no clear D gene. The CDR3 spans 16 residues. Germline CDR1 is SGHTA and CDR2 is FQGTGA. V dropped 4 bases and J dropped 0 bases, with 12 bases sitting between them. CDR3 loop: CASSSHGLANTGELFF. CDR3 nucleotide sequence: TGTGCCAGCAGCTCCCACGGTCTTGCGAACACCGGGGAGCTGTTTTTT.

The chain joins TRBV25-1 to TRBJ1-1, with 7 bases identical to TRBD1. The CDR3 is 12 amino acids. Germline V gene data show CDR1 as MGHDK and CDR2 as SYGVNS. The junction had 5 bases not matched to a gene; V was cut back by 4 bases and J by 9 bases. The CDR3 here is CASSGPGQQAFF. CDR3 DNA sequence: TGTGCCAGCAGTGGCCCGGGACAGCAAGCTTTCTTT.

The V gene is TRBV19, the J gene TRBJ2-1; 15 bases agree with TRBD2. CDR3 length: 16 amino acids. CDR1 is LNHDA and CDR2 is SQIVND in the germline V gene (reference sequence). The V and J ends lost 5 bases and 8 bases, in that order; junction bases with no gene match: 7. The CDR3 loop is CASSGLAGGPYHEQFF. For the CDR3, the DNA is TGTGCCAGTAGTGGACTAGCGGGAGGGCCTTACCATGAGCAGTTCTTC.

This clone was detected once. The chain employs TRBV19 and TRBJ2-7; TRBD2 aligns across 7 bases. Trimming took 4 bases from V and 11 from J; bases not matched to a gene: 8. The germline CDR1 and CDR2 sequences are LNHDA and SQIVND (reference sequence). The CDR3 covers 12 residues. CDR3 region: CASSNNGGYEYF. In nucleotides, the CDR3 is TGTGCCAGTAGTAACAACGGGGGGTATGAGTACTTC.

On this clone itself: Other nucleotide sequences in the sample specify the same CDR3. The chain carries TRBV29-1 and TRBJ1-2, with D unclear. Trimming cost V 7 bases and J 0 bases, with 12 bases left between them. The length of the CDR3 is 13 residues. Germline CDR1 reads SQVTM; CDR2 reads ANQGSEA. The CDR3, as DNA: TGCAGCGGAAGAGAGTCGGCTAACTATGGCTACACCTTC. Its translation: CSGRESANYGYTF.

V gene TRBV6-6 combines with J gene TRBJ1-1; weak D call: TRBD1 (5 bases). The CDR3 covers 14 residues. Trimming left V 5 bases short and J 2 bases short, with 12 bases between. Germline CDR1 MNHNY, CDR2 SVGAGI (reference sequence). The CDR3 here is CASSKIQANTEAFF. CDR3 nucleotides: TGTGCCAGCAGTAAAATACAGGCTAACACTGAAGCTTTCTTT.

The chain has TRBV5-6 and TRBJ1-1; D call uncertain. The V gene lost 0 bases and the J gene lost 8 bases, with 11 bases spanning the gap. CDR1 is SGHDT, CDR2 YYEEEE, per germline. The CDR3 is 13 residues long. The CDR3 DNA follows: TGTGCCAGCAGCTTGGTTTCGGGGATGGAAGCTTTCTTT. It encodes CASSLVSGMEAFF.

This clone has a single count. The chain employs TRBV9 and TRBJ1-2, with 7 bases that match TRBD1. The CDR3 has 13 residues. The junction had 8 bases not matched to a gene; V was cut back by 4 bases and J by 8 bases. CDR1 SGDLS and CDR2 YYNGEE come from the germline V gene. The CDR3 DNA follows: TGTGCCAGCAGCCCCGAGGGGACAGACGGCTACACCTTC. As protein: CASSPEGTDGYTF.

This sequence joins TRBV19 and TRBJ1-5, with 9 nucleotides matching TRBD1. Germline V gene lookup returns CDR1 LNHDA and CDR2 SQIVND (reference sequence). This CDR3 spans 12 amino acids. The trim removed 10 bases at V and 7 bases at J, leaving 5 bases unmatched. The CDR3 sequence: CAIGQGRQPQHF. CDR3 nucleotide sequence: TGTGCCATCGGACAGGGGAGACAGCCCCAGCATTTT.

The chain couples TRBV29-1 to TRBJ1-5; the D gene is possibly TRBD1 (6 bases). Germline V gives CDR1 SQVTM, CDR2 ANQGSEA. V gave up 5 bases and J gave up 0 bases, with 20 bases separating them. CDR3 size: 17 residues. The CDR3 DNA reads TGCAGCGTTCTAGTGCGGGGAGGGGGGAATAGCAATCAGCCCCAGCATTTT. This codes for CSVLVRGGGNSNQPQHF. The entire variable domain, with the rest obtained from reference TRBV29-1 and TRBJ1-5, is as follows: SAVISQKPSRDICQRGTSLTIQCQVDSQVTMMFWYRQQPGQSLTLIATANQGSEATYESGFVIDKFPISRPNLTFSTLTVSNMSPEDSSIYLCSVLVRGGGNSNQPQHFGDGTRLSIL.

The CDR3 DNA reads TGTGCCAGTAGCTTGGGACAGGGGGGTGTGCAGTACGTC. Protein: CASSLGQGGVQYV. This chain joins TRBV19 and TRBJ2-7, with 11 bases lining up with TRBD1. The CDR3 sequence is 13 residues long. Germline CDR1 and CDR2: LNHDA and SQIVND (reference sequence). V lost 6 bases to trimming and J lost 9 bases; unmatched junction nucleotides: 7.

This CDR3 is CASCSGGGVTEAFF. In DNA form, the CDR3 reads TGTGCCAGCTGCTCTGGGGGGGGAGTCACTGAAGCTTTCTTT. V gene TRBV6-5 combines with J gene TRBJ1-1, with D perhaps TRBD1 (5 bases). Germline V gene data show CDR1 as MNHEY and CDR2 as SVGAGI. Trimming cost V 8 bases and J 4 bases, with 17 bases left between them. This CDR3 is built from 14 residues.